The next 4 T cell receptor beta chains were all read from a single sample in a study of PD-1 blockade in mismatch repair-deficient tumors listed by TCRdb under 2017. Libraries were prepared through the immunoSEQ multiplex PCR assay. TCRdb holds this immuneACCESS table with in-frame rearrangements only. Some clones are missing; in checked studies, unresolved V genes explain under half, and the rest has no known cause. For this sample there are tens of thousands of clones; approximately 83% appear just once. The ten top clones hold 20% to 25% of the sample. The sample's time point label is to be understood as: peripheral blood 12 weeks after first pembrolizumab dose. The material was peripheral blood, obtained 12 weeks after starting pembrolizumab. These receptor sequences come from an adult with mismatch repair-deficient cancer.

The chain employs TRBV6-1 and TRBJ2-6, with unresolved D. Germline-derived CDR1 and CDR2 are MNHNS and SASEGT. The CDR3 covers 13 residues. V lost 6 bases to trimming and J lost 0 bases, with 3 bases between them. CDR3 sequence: CASRRSGANVLTF. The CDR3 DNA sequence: TGTGCCAGCAGGCGCTCTGGGGCCAACGTCCTGACTTTC.

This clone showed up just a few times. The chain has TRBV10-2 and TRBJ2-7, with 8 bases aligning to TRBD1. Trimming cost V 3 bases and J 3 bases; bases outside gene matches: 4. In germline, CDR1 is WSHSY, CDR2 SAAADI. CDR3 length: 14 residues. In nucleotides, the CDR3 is TGCGCCAGCAGTGACTCCGGACAGGGCTACGAGCAGTACTTC. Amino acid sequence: CASSDSGQGYEQYF.

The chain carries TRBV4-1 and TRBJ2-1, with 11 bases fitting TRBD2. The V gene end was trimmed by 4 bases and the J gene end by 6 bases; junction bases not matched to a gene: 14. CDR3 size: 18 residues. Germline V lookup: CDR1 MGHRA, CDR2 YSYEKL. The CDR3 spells CASSLHYIGLAGSNEQFF. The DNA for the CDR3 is TGCGCCAGCAGCCTCCACTACATCGGACTAGCGGGTAGCAATGAGCAGTTCTTC.

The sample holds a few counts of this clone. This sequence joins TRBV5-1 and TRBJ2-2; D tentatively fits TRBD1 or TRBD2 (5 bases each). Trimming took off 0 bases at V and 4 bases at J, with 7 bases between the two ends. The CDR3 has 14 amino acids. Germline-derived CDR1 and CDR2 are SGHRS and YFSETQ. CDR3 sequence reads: CASSLAGTTGELFF. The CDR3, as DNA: TGCGCCAGCAGCTTGGCGGGGACCACCGGGGAGCTGTTTTTT.